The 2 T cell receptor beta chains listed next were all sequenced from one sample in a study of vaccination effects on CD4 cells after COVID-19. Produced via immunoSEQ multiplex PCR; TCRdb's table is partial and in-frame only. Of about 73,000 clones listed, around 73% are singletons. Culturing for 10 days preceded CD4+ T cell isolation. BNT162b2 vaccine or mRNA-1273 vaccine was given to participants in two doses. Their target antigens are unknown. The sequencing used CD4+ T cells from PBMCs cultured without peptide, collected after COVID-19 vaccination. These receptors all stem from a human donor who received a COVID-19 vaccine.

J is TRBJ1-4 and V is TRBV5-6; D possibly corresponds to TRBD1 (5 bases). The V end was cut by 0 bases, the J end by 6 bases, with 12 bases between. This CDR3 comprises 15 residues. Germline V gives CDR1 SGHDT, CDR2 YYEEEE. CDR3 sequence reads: CASSLGAGKYEKLFF. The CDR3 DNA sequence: TGTGCCAGCAGCTTGGGGGCAGGGAAGTATGAAAAACTGTTTTTT.

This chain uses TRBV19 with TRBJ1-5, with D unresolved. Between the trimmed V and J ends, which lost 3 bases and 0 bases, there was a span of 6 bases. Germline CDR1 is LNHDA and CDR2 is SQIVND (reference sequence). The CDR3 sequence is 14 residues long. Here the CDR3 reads CASSIFGSNQPQHF. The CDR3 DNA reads TGTGCCAGTAGTATTTTTGGTAGCAATCAGCCCCAGCATTTT.